The T cell receptor (beta chain) under discussion was sequenced for a study of T cell repertoires in cytomegalovirus infection. Regarding the study as a whole: What dominated the ex vivo response were HLA-C-restricted CMV-specific TCR beta clonotypes. Based on cumulative public TCR beta family frequency, carriers of CMV plus the relevant HLA were identified.

MiXCR was run by TCRdb on the reads, yielding one entry per CDR3 protein. The sample carries roughly 920,000 distinct CDR3 sequences, 31% recorded once. This CDR3 is built from 15 residues. Deletions cut 1 base from V and 5 bases from J, with 14 bases between. The germline CDR1 and CDR2 sequences are LNHNV and YYDKDF (reference sequence). A note on this clonotype: No antigen is known for it.

This sequence was found in a human donor in good health (CMV status not recorded). Some clones in this sample may be carry-over from other donors' samples. Sequences were derived from cultured CD8+ T cells from PBMCs, sampled from culture after CMV antigen stimulation. The chain links TRBV15 to TRBJ1-2, with D unresolved. The CDR3 DNA reads TGTGCCACCAGCAGAGTTCCGGGTAACACGTATGGCTACACCTTC. Translated: CATSRVPGNTYGYTF.